This T cell receptor beta chain was profiled in a study of T cell responses to AZD1222 COVID-19 vaccine. The study, taken as a whole, reports: Unmutated regions of variants are reportedly targeted by nearly half of spike-specific TCRs. White British ancestry dominated among donors, who included more females, and clonal diversity was possibly underestimated.

A note on this clone: Its target is not known.

TCRdb's copy holds only in-frame clones and misses some; the assay was immunoSEQ multiplex PCR. The table lists 90,000 to 100,000 clones, 88% of them singletons. Germline V gives CDR1 MGHDK, CDR2 SYGVNS. V was cut by 3 bases and J by 4 bases, with 3 bases left in between. This CDR3 has 11 amino acids. The source was peripheral blood, collected on day 0 of AZD1222 vaccination. V is TRBV25-1 and J is TRBJ1-2; D unresolved. The sequence was obtained from an adult in good health. The chain's CDR3 is CASSDGYGYTF. The CDR3 nucleotides read TGTGCCAGCAGTGACGGCTATGGCTACACCTTC.